The clone carrying this TCR beta chain was counted ten times or more. The antigen remains unidentified. The cDNA was generated by 5'RACE with 10-nucleotide random UMIs. TCRdb re-derived calls from the 5' RACE reads in MiXCR, one entry per CDR3 protein. The top ten hold roughly 40% of the sample, which has 20,000 to 25,000 distinct CDR3 sequences, approximately 6.6% seen once. The sample comes from a study of neurological immune-mediated disorders. CDR1 is MNHEY and CDR2 is SMNVEV in the germline V gene (reference sequence). CDR3 size: 14 residues. V was shortened by 3 bases and J by 2 bases, with 8 bases between the two germline ends. The study, taken as a whole, reports: Expanded clones shared no CDR3 amino acid sequences across subjects, suggesting private repertoires in all groups.

CD4+ or CD8+ T cells, fewer than 1.3 million per library, were used for sorted libraries. The material sequenced was CD8+ T cells from blood. This chain uses TRBV27 with TRBJ1-5; possibly TRBD1 for D (5 bases). The source of this sequence is a man between 18 and 29 years old in good health. The CDR3 loop is CASSFGAGNQPQHF. CDR3 in DNA: TGTGCCAGCAGTTTCGGGGCAGGCAATCAGCCCCAGCATTTT.